The clone carrying this TCR beta chain has only one observation. Its target is not known. CDR1 SGHRS and CDR2 YFSETQ come from the germline V gene. J was trimmed by 0 bases and V by 4 bases; bases with no gene match: 6. This CDR3 comprises 16 residues. These data come from a study of PD-L1 blockade in urothelial cancer. Turning to the study itself: Intravenous atezolizumab, 1,200 mg every 3 weeks, was begun by patients in about 2014. When blood samples were assessed, the median T cell count was 120,000 to 150,000. Study-wide results and limits: Blood clones associated with the tumor expanded more at 3 weeks in durable-benefit patients.

PCRs each included synthetic TCR analog templates spiked in. Only in-frame clones appear in the TCRdb table, and some are missing; sequencing was by immunoSEQ multiplex PCR. The data contain about 45,000 clones, roughly 86% of them seen just once; the ten biggest clones take up under 15%. Time point of the sample: peripheral blood 6 weeks after treatment start. Sequenced material: PBMCs, taken around atezolizumab (anti-PD-L1) treatment. J is TRBJ2-2 and V is TRBV5-1, with 7 bases lining up with TRBD2. This TCR derives from a man aged 55 to 70 with urothelial cancer. The CDR3 spells CASSPGGGANTGELFF. The CDR3 DNA reads TGCGCCAGCAGCCCTGGTGGGGGGGCGAACACCGGGGAGCTGTTTTTT. The full variable domain, with the rest looked up from reference TRBV5-1 and TRBJ2-2, is KAGVTQTPRYLIKTRGQQVTLSCSPISGHRSVSWYQQTPGQGLQFLFEYFSETQRNKGNFPGRFSGRQFSNSRSEMNVSTLELGDSALYLCASSPGGGANTGELFFGEGSRLTVL.